This T cell receptor (beta chain) is from a study of T cell changes during pregnancy in multiple sclerosis (dated by TCRdb to about 2019). Background for the entire study: In women with multiple sclerosis, the researchers looked at how the T cell repertoire shifted as pregnancy progressed.

A distance of 13 bases separates the germline ends of V and J, which lose 8 bases and 0 bases respectively. The germline V gene encodes CDR1 MDHEN and CDR2 SYDVKM. The CDR3 sequence holds 14 residues, the cysteine and phenylalanine included. CDR3 DNA is the only sequence kept; it has 42 bases, read in frame from the first base. Regarding this clone: Its antigen remains undetermined. Base qualities were left out, and no much larger clone turns up one base away.

Library preparation employed the immunoSEQ multiplex PCR assay. TCRdb's version of the immuneACCESS table is confined to in-frame rearrangements and falls short of the full clone set. An unresolved V gene accounts for under half of the shortfall where checked; the remainder is of unknown origin. In all, the sample holds 25,000 to 35,000 clones, and around 90% of those were seen once. In total, the top ten clones hold 5.7% of the sample. The sample here was CD8+ T cells from peripheral blood mononuclear cells, taken before pregnancy. The clonotype originates from a female donor with multiple sclerosis, enrolled in a pregnancy study. The chain was built from TRBV28 and TRBJ1-1; the D gene is possibly TRBD1, with 5 bases matching. The sequenced DNA: TGTGCCAGCGGGGGGTGGAGGATGAACACTGAAGCTTTCTTT. This sequence encodes CASGGWRMNTEAFF. The full variable domain, with segments outside the CDR3 supplied by the reference TRBV28 and TRBJ1-1 proteins, appears as DVKVTQSSRYLVKRTGEKVFLECVQDMDHENMFWYRQDPGLGLRLIYFSYDVKMKEKGDIPEGYSVSREKKERFSLILESASTNQTSMYLCASGGWRMNTEAFFGQGTRLTVV.